These 29 T cell receptor beta chains originate from one sample sequenced in a study of CD8+ T cells in alopecia areata. Reverse transcribed after extraction, RNA yielded cDNA as the sequencing template. Some clones are missing from TCRdb's copy, which holds only in-frame ones; the method was immunoSEQ multiplex PCR. The data hold some 200,000 clones, with approximately 59% observed a single time. The starting material was CD4+ T cells sorted from blood, obtained at week 0. The receptors were gathered from a human donor with alopecia areata.

A few counts support this clone. The genes are TRBV30 and TRBJ2-4; the D gene is possibly TRBD2 (5 bases). Germline V gene sequence: CDR1 GTSNPN, CDR2 SVGIG (reference sequence). The CDR3 consists of 12 residues. The V end lost 8 bases, the J end lost 8 bases, and 16 bases lay between the germline ends. As DNA, the CDR3 is TGTGCCCTCGAGGCGGGCCCTGACATTCAGTACTTC. This encodes CALEAGPDIQYF.

The rearrangement links TRBV11-3 to TRBJ1-2, with D hard to call. The CDR3 is 11 residues long. The V and J ends lost 5 bases and 8 bases respectively, with 9 bases between them. Per the germline V gene, CDR1 is SGHNT and CDR2 is YENEEA. The CDR3 bases are TGTGCCAGCAGCCCCACTCAAGGCTACACCTTC. It is translated as CASSPTQGYTF.

The V call is TRBV6-1, the J call TRBJ2-1; 9 bases are shared with TRBD1. The CDR3 loop spans 15 amino acids. V trimming: 5 bases; J trimming: 4 bases; junction bases outside the gene matches: 6. The germline V gene has CDR1 MNHNS and CDR2 SASEGT. As DNA, the CDR3 is TGTGCCAGCAGTCTCGGACAGGGGTATTACAATGAGCAGTTCTTC. This encodes CASSLGQGYYNEQFF.

The table lists this clone with a few counts. The chain uses TRBV29-1 and TRBJ2-6; D gene uncertain. CDR1 SQVTM and CDR2 ANQGSEA come from the germline V gene. This CDR3 region has 14 residues. Trimming stripped 6 bases from V and 0 bases from J, with 9 bases between. As DNA, the CDR3 is TGCAGCGTCGCCCCGGGCTCTGGGGCCAACGTCCTGACTTTC. This sequence encodes CSVAPGSGANVLTF.

As to this clone: The junction departs from germline at one end; a sequencing error may be responsible. The rearrangement joins TRBV30 to TRBJ1-2; D is undetermined. There are 10 residues in the CDR3. Germline loops: CDR1 GTSNPN, CDR2 SVGIG (reference sequence). The CDR3 DNA reads as TGTGCCTGCAGTGGCATCGGCTACACCTTC. This translates into CACSGIGYTF. Supplemented by reference TRBV30 and TRBJ1-2, the full variable domain reads SQTIHQWPATLVQPVGSPLSLECTVEGTSNPNLYWYRQAAGRGLQLLFYSVGIGQISSEVPQNLSASRPQDRQFILSSKKLLLSDSGFYLCACSGIGYTFGSGTRLTVV.

The chain links TRBV30 to TRBJ2-2, with 8 bases lining up with TRBD1. J gave up 9 bases and V 6 bases, and 3 bases lay outside the gene matches. The CDR3 consists of 11 residues. The germline V gene has CDR1 GTSNPN and CDR2 SVGIG (reference sequence). The DNA for the CDR3 is TGTGCCTGCGGACAGGGCCGGGAGCTGTTTTTT. Encoded protein: CACGQGRELFF.

This clone was observed a few times. V is TRBV4-1 and J is TRBJ1-2; 10 bases map to TRBD1. CDR1 and CDR2 from the germline V gene are MGHRA and YSYEKL. Trimming at V came to 2 bases and at J to 8 bases, leaving 8 bases not matched to a gene. This CDR3 is 15 amino acids long. CDR3 coding DNA: TGCGCCAGCAGCCAACCTCGACAGGGGGCGAGGGGCTACACCTTC. It yields the protein CASSQPRQGARGYTF.

For the CDR3, the DNA is TGCAGCGGGGCGGGACGGCTTGTTAATGAGCAGTTCTTC. This encodes CSGAGRLVNEQFF. This chain joins TRBV29-1 and TRBJ2-1; a weak D match, TRBD2 (6 bases). The CDR3 is 13 residues long. V was clipped by 7 bases and J by 7 bases, with 17 bases between them. CDR1 and CDR2 from the germline V gene are SQVTM and ANQGSEA.

This sequence joins TRBV29-1 and TRBJ2-3, with 9 bases lining up with TRBD2. V lost 6 bases to trimming and J lost 1 base; unmatched junction nucleotides: 11. CDR1 and CDR2 from the germline V gene are SQVTM and ANQGSEA. The CDR3 has 16 residues. CDR3 bases: TGCAGCGTCCCCAGGCGGGGGGGCCGGGGCACAGATACGCAGTATTTT. Translated: CSVPRRGGRGTDTQYF.

This clone was recorded a few times. The chain joins TRBV15 to TRBJ1-5; the D gene is possibly TRBD1 (5 bases). The V end lost 3 bases, the J end lost 6 bases, and 24 bases lay between the germline ends. Germline CDR1 and CDR2: LNHNV and YYDKDF (reference sequence). This CDR3 spans 18 amino acids. CDR3 nucleotides: TGTGCCACCAGCAGCGACCCCCCGGGACCCAGAACTGGTCAGCCCCAGCATTTT. Translating it yields CATSSDPPGPRTGQPQHF.

With respect to this clone: A single base separates this from a much larger clone, so it may be a read error. The chain couples TRBV19 to TRBJ1-6; D unclear. Germline V lookup: CDR1 LNHDA, CDR2 SQIVND (reference sequence). Deletions cut 5 bases from V and 14 bases from J, with 19 bases between. The CDR3 is 14 amino acids. In nucleotides, the CDR3 is TGTGCCAGTAGTGTTGGAGCAGTGGAAGAGACCCTCCACTTT. Amino acids: CASSVGAVEETLHF.

This chain connects TRBV30 to TRBJ1-2; the D is unclear. The CDR3 loop spans 13 amino acids. Germline-derived CDR1 and CDR2 are GTSNPN and SVGIG (reference sequence). V lost 7 bases and J lost 8, with 20 bases in between. CDR3 region: CALGSTNTRGYTF. DNA of the CDR3: TGTGCCTTGGGCTCTACCAATACACGGGGCTACACCTTC.

The chain couples TRBV18 to TRBJ1-1, with D possibly matching TRBD1 (6 bases). CDR3 length: 13 residues. Germline-derived CDR1 and CDR2 are KGHSH and LQKENI. Trimming stripped 9 bases from V and 4 bases from J, with 15 bases between. CDR3 protein: CASSQGYATEAFF. CDR3 nucleotides: TGTGCCAGTTCTCAGGGGTACGCCACTGAAGCTTTCTTT.

The rearrangement joins TRBV5-1 to TRBJ2-3; no clear D. Per germline, CDR1 SGHRS and CDR2 YFSETQ. The CDR3 contains 16 residues. Trimming took off 0 bases at V and 5 bases at J, with 16 bases between the two ends. As DNA, the CDR3 is TGCGCCAGCAGCTTGGAGGGCCAAAACGTTAAAGATACGCAGTATTTT. As protein: CASSLEGQNVKDTQYF.

This rearrangement joins TRBV15 to TRBJ1-1; the D gene is possibly TRBD1 (5 bases). CDR3 size: 14 residues. CDR1 is LNHNV, CDR2 YYDKDF, per germline (reference sequence). V gave up 0 bases and J gave up 7 bases, with 12 bases separating them. In DNA, the CDR3 is TGTGCCACCAGCAGAGATCTACGGGGACTTGAAGCTTTCTTT. Translation: CATSRDLRGLEAFF.

The chain joins TRBV30 to TRBJ2-7, with 13 bases that match TRBD2. CDR1 is GTSNPN, CDR2 SVGIG, per germline (reference sequence). The trim removed 4 bases at V and 4 bases at J, leaving 7 bases unmatched. The CDR3 is made up of 15 amino acids. CDR3 nucleotide sequence: TGTGCCTGGATAAAGGGACTAGCGGGGCAGTACGAGCAGTACTTC. Protein product: CAWIKGLAGQYEQYF.

This sequence joins TRBV29-1 and TRBJ1-6; 7 bases map to TRBD1. The V gene's germline CDR1 is SQVTM and CDR2 ANQGSEA. The CDR3 has 13 residues. V dropped 6 bases and J dropped 6; count of bases not matched to a gene: 5. Here the CDR3 reads CSVGQFPNSPLHF. The CDR3 nucleotides are TGCAGCGTGGGACAGTTTCCTAATTCACCCCTCCACTTT.

The chain links TRBV9 to TRBJ2-3, with D possibly matching TRBD1 (5 bases). CDR3 length: 16 residues. Germline CDR1 SGDLS, CDR2 YYNGEE. Trimming shortened V by 0 bases and J by 4 bases, and 15 bases separated the two germline ends. The CDR3 DNA reads as TGTGCCAGCAGCGTAGCCGGTTCAGGGTGGGCAGATACGCAGTATTTT. Encoded protein: CASSVAGSGWADTQYF.

In DNA form, the CDR3 reads TGTGCCAGCAGCTTAGTTGGGACAGGCGGTGGCTACACCTTC. Its translation: CASSLVGTGGGYTF. The chain combines TRBV13 with TRBJ1-2; 8 bases match TRBD1. Germline-derived CDR1 and CDR2 are PRHDT and FYEKMQ (reference sequence). The ends lost 1 base at V and 7 bases at J; junction bases unmatched: 5. The CDR3 is 14 amino acids.

The V call is TRBV15, the J call TRBJ2-5, with 8 bases aligning to TRBD1. Germline CDR1 is LNHNV and CDR2 is YYDKDF (reference sequence). The trim removed 2 bases at V and 5 bases at J, leaving 7 bases unmatched. This CDR3 region has 15 residues. The CDR3 DNA is TGTGCCACCAGCAGAAGCTTGGACAGGGCGGAGACCCAGTACTTC. This gives the protein CATSRSLDRAETQYF.

The chain has TRBV10-3 and TRBJ2-6, with no clear D. The CDR3 loop spans 16 amino acids. From germline, CDR1 is ENHRY and CDR2 SYGVKD. Trimming shortened V by 2 bases and J by 0 bases, and 8 bases separated the two germline ends. The CDR3 loop is CAISERVGSGANVLTF. In DNA, the CDR3 is TGTGCCATCAGTGAGAGGGTCGGCTCTGGGGCCAACGTCCTGACTTTC.

The CDR3 here is CSVVARPNQPQHF. The CDR3 DNA is TGCAGCGTTGTAGCACGGCCAAATCAGCCCCAGCATTTT. The chain couples TRBV29-1 to TRBJ1-5; no clear D gene. From germline, CDR1 is SQVTM and CDR2 ANQGSEA. The germline V and J ends were trimmed by 4 bases and 4 bases, with 11 bases remaining between them. The CDR3 runs to 13 residues.

The chain carries TRBV7-3 and TRBJ1-1; weak D call: TRBD1 (5 bases). V dropped 4 bases and J dropped 4 bases, with 10 bases sitting between them. This CDR3 comprises 13 residues. Germline values: CDR1 SGHTA, CDR2 FQGTGA. The CDR3 spells CASSSLRGTEAFF. In DNA form, the CDR3 reads TGTGCCAGCAGCTCACTGAGGGGCACTGAAGCTTTCTTT.

The V gene is TRBV6-5, the J gene TRBJ2-1, with TRBD2 matching 8 bases. The CDR3 length is 16 residues. V shed 0 bases and J 8 bases; nucleotides not matched to a gene: 9. Per germline, CDR1 MNHEY and CDR2 SVGAGI. The CDR3 protein is CASSYSSGGPRDEQFF. In nucleotides, the CDR3 is TGTGCCAGCAGTTACTCCTCGGGGGGGCCCCGCGATGAGCAGTTCTTC.

V and J are TRBV30 and TRBJ1-2; a weak D match, TRBD1 (6 bases). Trimming took 5 bases from V and 8 from J, leaving 24 bases between them. The germline CDR1 and CDR2 sequences are GTSNPN and SVGIG (reference sequence). There are 15 residues in the CDR3. The CDR3 DNA reads TGTGCCTGGTTCGGGCCCCCAGGGGCTACACCGGGCTACACCTTC. This codes for CAWFGPPGATPGYTF.

The chain couples TRBV30 to TRBJ2-7, with D possibly matching TRBD1 (6 bases). V was trimmed by 0 bases and J by 3 bases, leaving 12 bases between them. Germline assignment: CDR1 GTSNPN and CDR2 SVGIG (reference sequence). This CDR3 has 14 residues. The CDR3 sequence: CAWSVGTSRYEQYF. As DNA, the CDR3 is TGTGCCTGGAGTGTCGGGACATCCCGCTACGAGCAGTACTTC. Full variable domain (missing parts from reference TRBV30 and TRBJ2-7): SQTIHQWPATLVQPVGSPLSLECTVEGTSNPNLYWYRQAAGRGLQLLFYSVGIGQISSEVPQNLSASRPQDRQFILSSKKLLLSDSGFYLCAWSVGTSRYEQYFGPGTRLTVT.

This sequence joins TRBV2 and TRBJ2-7; 7 bases agree with TRBD2. Germline V gives CDR1 SNHLY, CDR2 FYNNEI. The CDR3 runs 17 residues. V trimming: 7 bases; J trimming: 0 bases; junction bases outside the gene matches: 15. This CDR3 reads CASKLDTYGGYSYEQYF. CDR3 nucleotides: TGTGCCAGCAAATTGGATACCTACGGGGGGTACTCCTACGAGCAGTACTTC.

This clone was seen once. The CDR3 loop is CASLGPVNTEAFF. CDR3 bases: TGTGCCAGCCTAGGGCCAGTGAACACTGAAGCTTTCTTT. The chain joins TRBV30 to TRBJ1-1; no definite D call. Germline V gene lookup returns CDR1 GTSNPN and CDR2 SVGIG (reference sequence). There are 13 residues in the CDR3. Trimming pared 8 bases from V and 0 bases from J, leaving 13 bases between.

This clone was seen a few times. This rearrangement joins TRBV10-3 to TRBJ2-2; possible D gene TRBD2, 5 bases. The germline V gene has CDR1 ENHRY and CDR2 SYGVKD. The V gene lost 3 bases and the J gene lost 5 bases, with 13 bases spanning the gap. The CDR3 has 15 residues. CDR3 amino acids: CAISDGTTGTGELFF. In DNA form, the CDR3 reads TGTGCCATCAGTGACGGTACTACGGGGACCGGGGAGCTGTTTTTT.